This entry is about one T cell receptor beta chain. The target antigen is unknown. Germline V gene lookup returns CDR1 MNHEY and CDR2 SMNVEV (reference sequence). The CDR3 spans 16 residues. J gave up 0 bases and V 3 bases, and 3 bases lay outside the gene matches. The source of the sample is a study of cytotoxic CD8 clonotypes in ibrutinib-treated CLL. About the research overall: Among patients, about 24 responded partially and 2 completely; approximately 14 then stayed remitted and some twelve progressed after median around 70 months.

TCRdb keeps only in-frame clones here, not all; method: immunoSEQ multiplex PCR. The sample lists some 300,000 clones, 80% seen once, with more than 6% in the top ten. Study-wide findings and caveats: Upon ibrutinib response clonality rose, and upon progression it fell back toward baseline. Age-matched healthy donor levels were exceeded by baseline clonality, which tracked circulating CD8+ T-cell counts.

This sample comprised PBMCs, obtained before ibrutinib treatment. This rearrangement joins TRBV27 to TRBJ1-3, with 9 bases that match TRBD1. The source is a human donor with chronic lymphocytic leukemia. CDR3 region: CASSFGQGFSGNTIYF. The CDR3 nucleotides read TGTGCCAGCAGTTTTGGACAGGGGTTCTCTGGAAACACCATATATTTT.